The 17 T cell receptor beta chains given below trace back to one sample, sequenced in a study of spatial heterogeneity in lung cancer. Time point noted: blood at routine non-recurrence follow-up after resection. Unsorted tumor, nontumor lung tissue or cryopreserved PBMC supplied the whole RNA. In TCRdb, the 5' RACE reads were re-called with MiXCR into one record per CDR3 protein. The sample includes some 120,000 distinct CDR3 sequences, less than 15% of them seen just once. The sample here was PBMCs, taken at follow-up. All receptors come from a male donor with early-stage non-small cell lung cancer.

The CDR3 loop is CASSPPGANTEAFF. The CDR3 DNA reads TGTGCCAGCAGCCCCCCTGGGGCGAACACTGAAGCTTTCTTT. The chain has TRBV5-6 and TRBJ1-1; D perhaps matches TRBD1 (5 bases). V shed 4 bases and J shed 1 base, with 11 bases lying between them. CDR1 SGHDT and CDR2 YYEEEE come from the germline V gene. The CDR3 extends over 14 amino acids.

This clonotype showed up many times. This rearrangement joins TRBV29-1 to TRBJ2-3; 11 positions match TRBD2. There are 14 residues in the CDR3. CDR1 is SQVTM and CDR2 is ANQGSEA in the germline V gene. Germline trimming cut 8 bases from V and 2 bases from J; bases unmatched to any gene: 6. The chain's CDR3 is CSTIAGGPTDTQYF. For the CDR3, the DNA is TGCAGCACAATAGCGGGGGGGCCCACAGATACGCAGTATTTT.

The chain carries TRBV24-1 and TRBJ2-3; D is unclear. Trimming left V 4 bases short and J 3 bases short, with 13 bases between. CDR1 is KGHDR and CDR2 is SFDVKD in the germline V gene. This CDR3 has 15 amino acids. CDR3 coding DNA: TGTGCCACCAGTGACCCGACTTCCCCGACAGATACGCAGTATTTT. It is translated as CATSDPTSPTDTQYF.

The chain combines TRBV20-1 with TRBJ2-1; D remains unclear. CDR1 is DFQATT, CDR2 SNEGSKA, per germline (reference sequence). V shed 0 bases and J shed 0 bases, with 9 bases lying between them. This CDR3 spans 15 amino acids. The CDR3 nucleotides read TGCAGTGCTAGAGACAGGCACAACTCCTACAATGAGCAGTTCTTC. Protein: CSARDRHNSYNEQFF.

The CDR3 DNA sequence: TGCGCCAGCAGCTCGGCTGCGGCGGATACGCAGTATTTT. It is translated as CASSSAAADTQYF. This sequence joins TRBV5-1 and TRBJ2-3; D ambiguous. The V end lost 3 bases, the J end lost 6 bases, and 11 bases lay between the germline ends. Germline assignment: CDR1 SGHRS and CDR2 YFSETQ. The CDR3 loop spans 13 amino acids.

This clonotype was observed a few times. V is TRBV19 and J is TRBJ1-2, with 8 bases matching TRBD1. The germline gives CDR1 LNHDA, CDR2 SQIVND (reference sequence). V gave up 5 bases and J gave up 8 bases; unmatched junction bases: 4. The CDR3 extends over 12 amino acids. The CDR3 loop reads CASSPQGAGYTF. The CDR3 DNA is TGTGCCAGTAGTCCGCAGGGGGCAGGCTACACCTTC.

This clonotype was detected only a few times. V is TRBV5-1 and J is TRBJ2-5; D uncertain. Germline values: CDR1 SGHRS, CDR2 YFSETQ. The CDR3 totals 13 residues. V dropped 2 bases and J dropped 5 bases, with 10 bases sitting between them. The CDR3 DNA follows: TGCGCCAGCAGCTTCTTCTCGAGGGAGACCCAGTACTTC. Translated, it gives CASSFFSRETQYF. The full variable domain, with the rest looked up from reference TRBV5-1 and TRBJ2-5, is KAGVTQTPRYLIKTRGQQVTLSCSPISGHRSVSWYQQTPGQGLQFLFEYFSETQRNKGNFPGRFSGRQFSNSRSEMNVSTLELGDSALYLCASSFFSRETQYFGPGTRLLVL.

This clonotype came up a few times. The CDR3 protein is CASSLEAGDGELFF. CDR3 sequence (DNA): TGTGCCAGCAGCTTAGAGGCGGGGGACGGGGAGCTGTTTTTT. This rearrangement joins TRBV7-9 to TRBJ2-2; 7 bases match TRBD2. Trimming took 1 base from V and 7 from J; bases not matched to a gene: 3. This CDR3 is built from 14 residues. Germline V gives CDR1 SEHNR, CDR2 FQNEAQ (reference sequence).

The chain employs TRBV19 and TRBJ1-2, with TRBD1 as a possible D gene (6 bases). The CDR3 covers 13 residues. CDR1 and CDR2 from the germline V gene are LNHDA and SQIVND (reference sequence). V was clipped by 8 bases and J by 5 bases, with 15 bases between them. The CDR3 coding sequence is TGTGCCAGTTCCATAGGGGGAGTTTATGGCTACACCTTC. Its protein is CASSIGGVYGYTF. Full variable domain (remainder filled in from reference TRBV19 and TRBJ1-2): DGGITQSPKYLFRKEGQNVTLSCEQNLNHDAMYWYRQDPGQGLRLIYYSQIVNDFQKGDIAEGYSVSREKKESFPLTVTSAQKNPTAFYLCASSIGGVYGYTFGSGTRLTVV.

The V call is TRBV9, the J call TRBJ1-1; D not resolved. From germline, CDR1 is SGDLS and CDR2 YYNGEE. V lost 1 base and J lost 1, with 11 bases in between. This CDR3 comprises 15 residues. This CDR3 is CASSVLDLPNTEAFF. The CDR3 coding sequence is TGTGCCAGCAGCGTACTAGACCTACCGAACACTGAAGCTTTCTTT.

This clonotype was seen ten or more times. The chain is built from TRBV10-3 and TRBJ1-1, with D perhaps matching TRBD1 (5 bases). Deletions cut 10 bases from V and 1 base from J, with 10 bases between. The CDR3 consists of 12 residues. CDR1 is ENHRY and CDR2 is SYGVKD in the germline V gene. CDR3 DNA sequence: TGTGCCACCGACGGGGGGAACACTGAAGCTTTCTTT. Amino acids: CATDGGNTEAFF.

This clonotype came up a few times. The chain couples TRBV24-1 to TRBJ2-1, with 14 nucleotides matching TRBD2. The length of the CDR3 is 18 residues. Germline lookup yields CDR1 KGHDR and CDR2 SFDVKD. V lost 3 bases to trimming and J lost 8 bases; unmatched junction nucleotides: 11. CDR3: CATSDQKRLAGGKDEQFF. The CDR3 DNA reads as TGTGCCACCAGTGATCAGAAAAGACTAGCGGGGGGGAAGGATGAGCAGTTCTTC.

This clonotype was observed a handful of times. J is TRBJ2-7 and V is TRBV20-1; 9 bases agree with TRBD2. This CDR3 is 14 amino acids long. V shed 4 bases and J 5 bases; nucleotides not matched to a gene: 9. The germline gives CDR1 DFQATT, CDR2 SNEGSKA (reference sequence). The CDR3 DNA sequence: TGCAGTGCTAATAGCGGGGGAGGCAGAGACGAGCAGTACTTC. This encodes CSANSGGGRDEQYF.

The sample holds a few counts of this clonotype. The chain recombines TRBV27 with TRBJ2-3; a possible D gene is TRBD2 (5 bases). This CDR3 is built from 15 residues. The V and J ends lost 0 bases and 3 bases respectively, with 10 bases between them. Germline loops: CDR1 MNHEY, CDR2 SMNVEV (reference sequence). CDR3 loop: CASSLSRVKTDTQYF. The CDR3, as DNA: TGTGCCAGCAGTTTATCGAGGGTTAAGACAGATACGCAGTATTTT.

This clonotype was seen repeatedly, ten times or more. V gene TRBV20-1 combines with J gene TRBJ2-2; D uncertain. V lost 4 bases and J 2 bases, leaving 8 bases between the germline ends. The germline CDR1 and CDR2 sequences are DFQATT and SNEGSKA (reference sequence). This CDR3 contains 13 residues. The CDR3 DNA reads TGCAGTGCTACCACAGATAACACCGGGGAGCTGTTTTTT. Its protein is CSATTDNTGELFF.

The V call is TRBV12-3 or TRBV12-4, the J call TRBJ1-1; TRBD1 matches 10 bases. The CDR3 is 15 amino acids. V dropped 6 bases and J dropped 4; count of bases not matched to a gene: 8. The CDR3 bases are TGTGCCAGCAGCCCGAGTTGGACAGGGGGCACTGAAGCTTTCTTT. This sequence encodes CASSPSWTGGTEAFF.

This clonotype was counted at least ten times. The V gene is TRBV7-8, the J gene TRBJ2-7; 7 positions match TRBD1. The CDR3 sequence is 13 residues long. In germline, CDR1 is SGHVS, CDR2 FQNEAQ. The trim removed 4 bases at V and 6 bases at J, leaving 6 bases unmatched. The chain's CDR3 is CASSSTGKSEQYF. In DNA, the CDR3 is TGTGCCAGCAGCTCGACAGGGAAGTCCGAGCAGTACTTC.